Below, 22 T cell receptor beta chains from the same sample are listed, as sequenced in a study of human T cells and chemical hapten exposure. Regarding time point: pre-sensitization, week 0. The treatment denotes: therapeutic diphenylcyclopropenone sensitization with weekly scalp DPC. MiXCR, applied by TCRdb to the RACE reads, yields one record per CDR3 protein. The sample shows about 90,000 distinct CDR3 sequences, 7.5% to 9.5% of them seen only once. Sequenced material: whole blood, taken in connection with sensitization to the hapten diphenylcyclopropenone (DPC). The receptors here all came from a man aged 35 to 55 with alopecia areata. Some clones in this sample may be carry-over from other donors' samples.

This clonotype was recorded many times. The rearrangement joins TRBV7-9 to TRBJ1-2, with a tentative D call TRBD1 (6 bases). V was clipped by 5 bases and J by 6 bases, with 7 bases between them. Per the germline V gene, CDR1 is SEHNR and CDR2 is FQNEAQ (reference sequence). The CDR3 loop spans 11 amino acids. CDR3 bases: TGTGCCAGCAGCAACAGGGATGGCTACACCTTC. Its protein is CASSNRDGYTF.

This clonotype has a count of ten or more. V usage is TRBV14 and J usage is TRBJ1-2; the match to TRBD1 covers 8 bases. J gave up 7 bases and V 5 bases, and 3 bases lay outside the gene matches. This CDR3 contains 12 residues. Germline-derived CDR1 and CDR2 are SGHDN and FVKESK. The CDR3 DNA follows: TGTGCCAGCAGCTTGACAGGGGCTGGCTACACCTTC. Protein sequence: CASSLTGAGYTF. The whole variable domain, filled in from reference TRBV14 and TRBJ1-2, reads EAGVTQFPSHSVIEKGQTVTLRCDPISGHDNLYWYRRVMGKEIKFLLHFVKESKQDESGMPNNRFLAERTGGTYSTLKVQPAELEDSGVYFCASSLTGAGYTFGSGTRLTVV.

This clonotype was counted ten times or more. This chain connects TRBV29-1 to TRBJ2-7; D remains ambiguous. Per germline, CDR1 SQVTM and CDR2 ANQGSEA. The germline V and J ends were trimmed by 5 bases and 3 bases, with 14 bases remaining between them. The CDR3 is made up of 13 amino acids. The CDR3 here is CSVRPLGLYEQYF. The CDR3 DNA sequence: TGCAGCGTTCGGCCTCTGGGCCTCTACGAGCAGTACTTC.

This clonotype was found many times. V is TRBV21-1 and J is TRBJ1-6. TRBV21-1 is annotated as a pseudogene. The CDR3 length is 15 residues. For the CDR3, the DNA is TGTGCCAGCAGCAAAGGGCAAGGGTATAATTCACCCCTCCACTTT. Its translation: CASSKGQGYNSPLHF.

Here the CDR3 reads CASSLSVRGNIQYF. The CDR3 bases are TGTGCCAGCAGTTTGAGCGTCAGGGGTAACATTCAGTACTTC. This rearrangement joins TRBV12-3 or TRBV12-4 to TRBJ2-4; a weak D match, TRBD1 (6 bases). Trimming removed 3 bases at V and 7 bases at J, with 13 bases between. The CDR3 is 14 amino acids.

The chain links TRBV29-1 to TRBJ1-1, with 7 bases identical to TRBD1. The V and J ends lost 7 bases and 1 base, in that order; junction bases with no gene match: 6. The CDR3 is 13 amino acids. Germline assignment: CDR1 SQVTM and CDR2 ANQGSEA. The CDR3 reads CSAADRTNTEAFF. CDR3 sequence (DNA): TGCAGCGCCGCGGACAGGACGAACACTGAAGCTTTCTTT.

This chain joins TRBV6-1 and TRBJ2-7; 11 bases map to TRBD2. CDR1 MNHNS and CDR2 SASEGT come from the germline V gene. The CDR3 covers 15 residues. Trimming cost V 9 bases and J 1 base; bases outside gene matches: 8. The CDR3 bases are TGTGCCAGTGGACTAGCGGGCGATGGGTCCTACGAGCAGTACTTC. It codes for CASGLAGDGSYEQYF.

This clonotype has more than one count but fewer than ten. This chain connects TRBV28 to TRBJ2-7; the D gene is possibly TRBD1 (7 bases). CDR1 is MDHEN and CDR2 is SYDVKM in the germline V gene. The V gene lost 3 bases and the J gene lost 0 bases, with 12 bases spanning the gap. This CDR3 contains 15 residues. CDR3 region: CASSFPRDSSYEQYF. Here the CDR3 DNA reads TGTGCCAGCAGTTTCCCGCGGGACAGCTCCTACGAGCAGTACTTC.

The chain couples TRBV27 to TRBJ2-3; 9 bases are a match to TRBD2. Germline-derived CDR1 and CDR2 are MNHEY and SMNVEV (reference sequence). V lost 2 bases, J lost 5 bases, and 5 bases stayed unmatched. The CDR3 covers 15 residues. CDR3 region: CASSLGAGGLDTQYF. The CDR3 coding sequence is TGTGCCAGCAGTTTAGGAGCGGGAGGTTTAGATACGCAGTATTTT.

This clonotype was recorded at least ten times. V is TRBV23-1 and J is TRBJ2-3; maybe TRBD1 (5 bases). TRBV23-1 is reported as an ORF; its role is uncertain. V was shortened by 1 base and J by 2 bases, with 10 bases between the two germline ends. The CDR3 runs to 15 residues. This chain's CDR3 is CASSQCPGSTDTQYF. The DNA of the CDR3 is TGCGCCAGCAGTCAATGTCCAGGGTCCACAGATACGCAGTATTTT.

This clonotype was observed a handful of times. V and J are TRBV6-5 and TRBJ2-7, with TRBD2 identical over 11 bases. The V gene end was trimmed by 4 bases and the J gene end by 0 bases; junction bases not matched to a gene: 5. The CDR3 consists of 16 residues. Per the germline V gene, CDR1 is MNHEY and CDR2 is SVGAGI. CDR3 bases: TGTGCCAGCAGTTCCCTGACTAGCGGGATCTCCTACGAGCAGTACGTC. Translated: CASSSLTSGISYEQYV.

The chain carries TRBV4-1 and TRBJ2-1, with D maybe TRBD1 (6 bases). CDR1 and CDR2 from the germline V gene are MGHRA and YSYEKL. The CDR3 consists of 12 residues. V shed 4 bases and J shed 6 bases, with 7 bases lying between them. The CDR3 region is CASSPTGNEQFF. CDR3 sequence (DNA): TGCGCCAGCAGCCCGACAGGCAATGAGCAGTTCTTC.

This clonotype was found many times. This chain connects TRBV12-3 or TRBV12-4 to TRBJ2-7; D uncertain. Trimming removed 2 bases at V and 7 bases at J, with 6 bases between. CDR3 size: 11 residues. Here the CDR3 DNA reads TGTGCCAGCAGTTTAAACGGGGAGCAGTACTTC. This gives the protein CASSLNGEQYF.

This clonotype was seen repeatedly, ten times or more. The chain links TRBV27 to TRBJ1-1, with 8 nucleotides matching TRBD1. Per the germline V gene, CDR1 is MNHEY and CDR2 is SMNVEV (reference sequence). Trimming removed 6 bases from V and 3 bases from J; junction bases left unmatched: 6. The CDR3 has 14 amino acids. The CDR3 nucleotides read TGTGCCAGCAGGAGAGGGACAGGTTACACTGAAGCTTTCTTT. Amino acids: CASRRGTGYTEAFF.

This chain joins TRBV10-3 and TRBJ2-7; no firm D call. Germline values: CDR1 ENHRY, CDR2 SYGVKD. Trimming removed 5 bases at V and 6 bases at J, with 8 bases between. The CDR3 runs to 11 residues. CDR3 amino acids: CAISPGSEQYF. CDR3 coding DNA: TGTGCCATCAGTCCTGGGTCCGAGCAGTACTTC.

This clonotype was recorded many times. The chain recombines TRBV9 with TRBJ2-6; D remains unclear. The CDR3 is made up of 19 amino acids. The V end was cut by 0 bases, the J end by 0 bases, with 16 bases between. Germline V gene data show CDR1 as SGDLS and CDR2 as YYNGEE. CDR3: CASSVATGSVGSGANVLTF. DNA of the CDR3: TGTGCCAGCAGCGTAGCTACCGGCTCGGTGGGCTCTGGGGCCAACGTCCTGACTTTC.

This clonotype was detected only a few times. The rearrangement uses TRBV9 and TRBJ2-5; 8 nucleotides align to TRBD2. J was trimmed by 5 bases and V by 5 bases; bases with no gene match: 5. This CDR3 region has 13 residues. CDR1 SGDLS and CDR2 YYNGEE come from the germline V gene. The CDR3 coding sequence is TGTGCCAGCAGTGCCAGCGGGAGCGAGACCCAGTACTTC. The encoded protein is CASSASGSETQYF.

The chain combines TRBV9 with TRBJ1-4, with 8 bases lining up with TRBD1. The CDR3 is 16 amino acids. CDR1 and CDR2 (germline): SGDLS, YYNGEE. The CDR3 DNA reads TGTGAAAGAAGCGATTACGGGACAGGAGACGCTGAAAAACTGTTTTTT. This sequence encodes CERSDYGTGDAEKLFF.

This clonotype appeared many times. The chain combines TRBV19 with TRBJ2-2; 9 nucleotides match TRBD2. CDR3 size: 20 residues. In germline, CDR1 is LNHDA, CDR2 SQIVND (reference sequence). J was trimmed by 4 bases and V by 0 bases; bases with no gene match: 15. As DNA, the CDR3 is TGTGCCAGTAGTATAGATTTAGGACAAAGACTAGCGGAAATCACCGGGGAGCTGTTTTTT. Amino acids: CASSIDLGQRLAEITGELFF.

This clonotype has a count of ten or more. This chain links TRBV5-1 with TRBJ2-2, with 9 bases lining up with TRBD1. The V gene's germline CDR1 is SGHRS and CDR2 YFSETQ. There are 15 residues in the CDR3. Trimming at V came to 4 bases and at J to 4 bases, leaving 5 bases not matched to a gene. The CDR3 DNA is TGCGCCAGCAGCGGGGGACAGGGTGCCACCGGGGAGCTGTTTTTT. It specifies CASSGGQGATGELFF. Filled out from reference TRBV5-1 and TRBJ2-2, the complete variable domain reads KAGVTQTPRYLIKTRGQQVTLSCSPISGHRSVSWYQQTPGQGLQFLFEYFSETQRNKGNFPGRFSGRQFSNSRSEMNVSTLELGDSALYLCASSGGQGATGELFFGEGSRLTVL.

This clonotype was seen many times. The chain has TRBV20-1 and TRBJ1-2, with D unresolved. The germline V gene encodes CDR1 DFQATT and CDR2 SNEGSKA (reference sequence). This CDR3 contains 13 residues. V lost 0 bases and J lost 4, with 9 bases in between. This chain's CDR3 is CSARDQNSYGYTF. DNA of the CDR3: TGCAGTGCTAGAGATCAAAACAGCTATGGCTACACCTTC.

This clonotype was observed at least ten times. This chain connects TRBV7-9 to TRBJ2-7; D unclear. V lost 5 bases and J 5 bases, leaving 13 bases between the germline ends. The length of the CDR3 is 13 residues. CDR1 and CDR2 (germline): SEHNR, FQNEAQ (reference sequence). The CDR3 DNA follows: TGTGCCAGCAGCCCGACCGCGGAAAACGAGCAGTACTTC. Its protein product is CASSPTAENEQYF.